This T cell receptor beta chain was observed in a study of response to subunit inactivated influenza vaccine. Findings of the study overall: The authors put forward the suggestion that each seasonal influenza vaccination may bring in only a limited number of new T cells.

This clonotype was detected a few times. As yet, its antigen is unknown. TCRdb ran MiXCR on the RT-PCR reads and lists one entry per CDR3 protein. The sample has about 650,000 distinct CDR3 sequences; less than 15% are singletons. The V gene's germline CDR1 is MGHRA and CDR2 YSYEKL. Losses at the gene ends were 2 bases for V and 1 base for J; bases not matched to a gene: 5. The CDR3 extends over 16 amino acids. The chain is built from TRBV4-1 and TRBJ1-3, with TRBD1 matching over 7 bases. This receptor was obtained from a man between 45 and 60 years old who received an inactivated influenza vaccine. Sequencing used PBMCs from blood, obtained about 14 days before vaccination. The DNA for the CDR3 is TGCGCCAGCAGCCAACAGGGGGTATTTTCTGGAAACACCATATATTTT. Protein product: CASSQQGVFSGNTIYF.